This record covers a single T cell receptor (beta chain). The data belong to a study of shared clonotypes between healthy human individuals. As for the study in general: A couple of women and three men aged 18 to 49 served as donors. There were three CD4 naive, three CD4 memory, two CD8 naive and one CD8 memory plates per donor.

The germline CDR1 and CDR2 sequences are LNHDA and SQIVND (reference sequence). The CDR3 is 13 amino acids. Measured with immunoSEQ multiplex PCR; TCRdb has only the in-frame clones, and not every one. The sample consists of approximately 2.5 million clones, 93% of them appearing once. The receptor was derived from a man younger than 35 in good health. Some clones in this sample may be carry-over from other donors' samples. Sequencing input: naive CD4+ T cells from PBMCs. Subset indicated: CD45RA+ positively selected. The V gene is TRBV19, the J gene TRBJ1-4; possibly TRBD1 for D (5 bases). CDR3 residues: CPGCKRGGEKLFF. The DNA for the CDR3 is TGTCCCGGCTGCAAGAGGGGTGGTGAAAAACTGTTTTTT.